This TCR beta chain was profiled in a study of T cell changes during pregnancy in multiple sclerosis. Libraries were prepared by immunoSEQ multiplex PCR; TCRdb keeps only in-frame clonotypes and omits some of them. Here the sample spans fewer than 75,000 clones, 75% to 95% being singletons. The sequenced sample was peripheral blood, obtained in the first trimester of pregnancy. The source of this sequence is a female donor with multiple sclerosis, enrolled in a pregnancy study.

The chain's CDR3 is CASSLSGLYEQYF. In nucleotides, the CDR3 is TGTGCCAGCAGCTTGTCAGGGCTCTACGAGCAGTACTTC. The chain recombines TRBV13 with TRBJ2-7, with D maybe TRBD1 (5 bases). The V end lost 3 bases, the J end lost 3 bases, and 9 bases lay between the germline ends. The CDR3 has 13 amino acids. Per germline, CDR1 PRHDT and CDR2 FYEKMQ (reference sequence).